One T cell receptor (beta chain) is described in this entry. Assembly of TCR beta libraries relied on iRepertoire HTBI primers together with Arm-PCR of CDR3 regions. MiXCR, run by TCRdb on the multiplex PCR reads, gives a single entry per CDR3 protein. The table lists 400,000 to 650,000 distinct CDR3 sequences, about 16% of them singletons. The time point is: newly diagnosed GD, antithyroid drugs for less than 3 months. Researchers made the TCR library from RNA that was extracted from PBMCs. A blood draw put nine milliliters of peripheral blood into EDTA tubes. This entry comes from a study of regulatory T cells in long-lasting Graves disease. Study overall: Graves' patients, newly diagnosed, had taken antithyroid drugs under 3 months.

V was pared by 4 bases and J by 2 bases, with 13 bases between. The CDR3 spans 15 residues. Germline CDR1 reads SGHNT; CDR2 reads YYREEE (reference sequence). These data also featured in a second study, about T cells in Graves' hyperthyroidism and ophthalmopathy. Turning to that study: Among the patients, aged 18 to 65, hyperthyroidism was newly diagnosed and had lasted under 2 months. During a first-round RT-PCR of the TCR CDR3, the HTBI primer set was used.

The J gene is TRBJ2-1, the V gene TRBV5-4; D is perhaps TRBD1 (6 bases). The material sequenced was peripheral blood mononuclear cells (PBMCs), taken at new diagnosis, from a patient treated with antithyroid drugs. This TCR was sampled from a woman aged 35-60 years with Graves disease. In DNA form, the CDR3 reads TGTGCCAGCAGCCAATCAGGGGATCCCTACAATGAGCAGTTCTTC. This translates into CASSQSGDPYNEQFF.